Each of the 24 T cell receptor beta chains below was sequenced from the same sample in a study of blood T cell repertoires in COVID-19 (dated by TCRdb to 2020 to 2021). Library method: the immunoSEQ multiplex PCR assay. Imported from immuneACCESS, the table was reduced by TCRdb to in-frame sequences with V and J called. These copies leave out some clones; in studies compared against another copy, an unresolved V gene accounts for under half, and the cause of the remainder is not known. This sample is represented by 10,000 to 11,000 clones; about 85% of them were singletons. The biggest ten clones account for 20% to 30% of the sample. The sequencing sample was made of peripheral blood. All receptors come from a man aged 25 to 40 with active or convalescent COVID-19.

The chain is built from TRBV6-5 and TRBJ1-6; D perhaps matches TRBD1 (6 bases). The CDR3 has 14 amino acids. Trimming shortened V by 8 bases and J by 10 bases, and 18 bases separated the two germline ends. In germline, CDR1 is MNHEY, CDR2 SVGAGI. The CDR3 DNA is TGTGCCAGCTGTTCAGGGGCCGGCGAGTCACCCCTCCACTTT. This sequence encodes CASCSGAGESPLHF.

The chain has TRBV11-2 and TRBJ2-2, with 9 nucleotides matching TRBD2. Losses at the gene ends were 5 bases for V and 5 bases for J; bases not matched to a gene: 9. The CDR3 is 16 amino acids. Germline-derived CDR1 and CDR2 are SGHAT and FQNNGV. This chain's CDR3 is CASSPAGTSLTGELFF. CDR3 bases: TGTGCCAGCAGCCCGGCCGGGACTAGCTTAACCGGGGAGCTGTTTTTT.

The CDR3 nucleotides are TGTGCCACCAGCAGCGCCGGGACTAGCCCCACCGGGGAGCTGTTTTTT. Translated, it gives CATSSAGTSPTGELFF. This chain connects TRBV15 to TRBJ2-2; 9 bases line up with TRBD2. Unmatched junction bases numbered 6, after V lost 3 bases and J lost 4 bases. The CDR3 has 16 amino acids. The germline gives CDR1 LNHNV, CDR2 YYDKDF (reference sequence).

The chain couples TRBV5-4 to TRBJ2-3, with D maybe TRBD2 (5 bases). From germline, CDR1 is SGHNT and CDR2 YYREEE (reference sequence). V lost 4 bases and J lost 4, with 13 bases in between. The CDR3 runs 14 residues. The CDR3 protein is CASSVLVGSDTQYF. The CDR3 DNA sequence: TGTGCCAGCAGCGTACTAGTTGGTTCAGATACGCAGTATTTT. The complete variable domain, with remaining parts taken from reference TRBV5-4 and TRBJ2-3, reads ETGVTQSPTHLIKTRGQQVTLRCSSQSGHNTVSWYQQALGQGPQFIFQYYREEENGRGNFPPRFSGLQFPNYSSELNVNALELDDSALYLCASSVLVGSDTQYFGPGTRLTVL.

The table lists this clone with a count of one. This sequence joins TRBV7-8 and TRBJ2-1; the match to TRBD2 covers 7 bases. Trimming removed 1 base from V and 7 bases from J; junction bases left unmatched: 4. CDR1 and CDR2 (germline): SGHVS, FQNEAQ. The CDR3 length is 14 residues. This CDR3 reads CASSLDFGGNEQFF. The CDR3 nucleotides are TGTGCCAGCAGCTTAGATTTCGGGGGGAATGAGCAGTTCTTC.

V is TRBV6-1 and J is TRBJ1-1; D may be TRBD1 (6 bases). Germline CDR1 and CDR2: MNHNS and SASEGT. V was pared by 2 bases and J by 3 bases, with 10 bases between. The CDR3 extends over 14 amino acids. DNA for the CDR3: TGTGCCAGCAGTGAACAGGGGCGATACACTGAAGCTTTCTTT. It translates to CASSEQGRYTEAFF.

This rearrangement joins TRBV5-1 to TRBJ2-5; TRBD1 matches at 10 bases. Trimming removed 3 bases from V and 5 bases from J; junction bases left unmatched: 7. The CDR3 is 15 amino acids. Germline V gene sequence: CDR1 SGHRS, CDR2 YFSETQ. CDR3 region: CASSSAMTGGETQYF. DNA of the CDR3: TGCGCCAGCAGCTCCGCCATGACAGGGGGCGAGACCCAGTACTTC.

The chain has TRBV10-3 and TRBJ1-5; 7 bases are a match to TRBD1. CDR3 size: 13 residues. Germline-derived CDR1 and CDR2 are ENHRY and SYGVKD. Trimming at V came to 4 bases and at J to 5 bases, leaving 2 bases not matched to a gene. CDR3 region: CAISGDSDQPQHF. Here the CDR3 DNA reads TGTGCCATCAGTGGGGACAGCGATCAGCCCCAGCATTTT.

This chain uses TRBV4-1 with TRBJ2-7; TRBD2 might be the D (6 bases). Germline V CDR1 and CDR2: MGHRA, YSYEKL. This CDR3 spans 16 amino acids. Trimming stripped 1 base from V and 4 bases from J, with 17 bases between. This CDR3 reads CASSQVPGGAGYEQYF. CDR3 sequence (DNA): TGCGCCAGCAGCCAAGTTCCCGGAGGGGCCGGGTACGAGCAGTACTTC.

The genes are TRBV5-6 and TRBJ2-2; D gene unclear. V was trimmed by 4 bases and J by 6 bases, leaving 16 bases between them. The CDR3 has 15 residues. Germline V gives CDR1 SGHDT, CDR2 YYEEEE. The CDR3 DNA follows: TGTGCCAGCAGCCGGGTATTTGGAGAAGCCGGGGAGCTGTTTTTT. Amino acids: CASSRVFGEAGELFF.

This chain connects TRBV10-3 to TRBJ1-1, with D perhaps matching TRBD1 (5 bases). V was shortened by 0 bases and J by 3 bases, with 8 bases between the two germline ends. Looked up from germline, CDR1 is ENHRY and CDR2 is SYGVKD. The CDR3 has 14 amino acids. This chain's CDR3 is CAISESGGDTEAFF. The CDR3 DNA follows: TGTGCCATCAGTGAGTCGGGAGGGGACACTGAAGCTTTCTTT.

With respect to this clone: Germline and junction disagree at one end, which may indicate a read error. CDR3 sequence: CASSIVGGPHQPQHF. CDR3 nucleotide sequence: TGTGCCAGTAGCATAGTTGGGGGCCCCCATCAGCCCCAGCATTTT. The chain links TRBV19 to TRBJ1-5, with D maybe TRBD1 (6 bases). Germline CDR1 and CDR2: LNHDA and SQIVND (reference sequence). The CDR3 covers 15 residues.

The V call is TRBV6-6, the J call TRBJ1-6; no firm D call. The CDR3 has 14 residues. Germline values: CDR1 MNHNY, CDR2 SVGAGI (reference sequence). V was pared by 6 bases and J by 8 bases, with 14 bases between. The CDR3, as DNA: TGTGCCAGCAGGATTAGACGGGGAGATTCACCCCTCCACTTT. Protein product: CASRIRRGDSPLHF.

This clone was observed a single time. The gene calls are TRBV5-4 and TRBJ2-5; 13 nucleotides agree with TRBD2. CDR3 length equals 15 residues. The junction had 2 bases not matched to a gene; V was cut back by 5 bases and J by 1 base. Germline CDR1 and CDR2: SGHNT and YYREEE (reference sequence). This CDR3 is CASSWTSGGQETQYF. Here the CDR3 DNA reads TGTGCCAGCAGTTGGACTAGCGGGGGCCAAGAGACCCAGTACTTC.

The J gene is TRBJ2-2, the V gene TRBV30; D is ambiguous. The CDR3 is made up of 13 amino acids. From germline, CDR1 is GTSNPN and CDR2 SVGIG (reference sequence). Trimming pared 0 bases from V and 4 bases from J, leaving 6 bases between. The CDR3 nucleotides read TGTGCCTGGAGTGTATACAGCACCGGGGAGCTGTTTTTT. This translates into CAWSVYSTGELFF.

The V call is TRBV24-1, the J call TRBJ2-2; 8 nucleotides match TRBD1. Germline CDR1 KGHDR, CDR2 SFDVKD. This CDR3 is 17 amino acids long. Unmatched junction bases numbered 12, after V lost 6 bases and J lost 4 bases. The CDR3: CATSPRTGTLGTGELFF. As DNA, the CDR3 is TGTGCCACCAGTCCCAGGACAGGGACCCTCGGCACCGGGGAGCTGTTTTTT.

V usage is TRBV6-6 and J usage is TRBJ1-1; 8 nucleotides align to TRBD1. V shed 2 bases, J shed 1 base, and the junction held 6 bases outside the gene matches. Germline V gives CDR1 MNHNY, CDR2 SVGAGI (reference sequence). CDR3 length equals 16 residues. The CDR3 loop is CASSYPRTGRNTEAFF. CDR3 nucleotides: TGTGCCAGCAGTTACCCACGGACAGGGAGGAACACTGAAGCTTTCTTT.

The DNA for the CDR3 is TGTGCCAGCAGTCCGTGGGGGACAGGGTCCTACGAGCAGTACTTC. The encoded protein is CASSPWGTGSYEQYF. The chain links TRBV6-5 to TRBJ2-7; the match to TRBD1 covers 9 bases. Losses at the gene ends were 5 bases for V and 1 base for J; bases not matched to a gene: 6. Germline V CDR1 and CDR2: MNHEY, SVGAGI. The CDR3 runs 15 residues.

The chain links TRBV27 to TRBJ2-2; D remains ambiguous. Trimming pared 6 bases from V and 4 bases from J, leaving 12 bases between. Germline CDR1 reads MNHEY; CDR2 reads SMNVEV (reference sequence). CDR3 length: 14 residues. CDR3 sequence: CASSNIRSTGELFF. CDR3 DNA: TGTGCCAGCAGCAATATTCGGAGCACCGGGGAGCTGTTTTTT.

This rearrangement joins TRBV30 to TRBJ1-4; 7 bases fit TRBD1. V shed 3 bases and J 4 bases; nucleotides not matched to a gene: 8. This CDR3 has 15 amino acids. In germline, CDR1 is GTSNPN, CDR2 SVGIG (reference sequence). The CDR3 sequence: CAWRPGQRINEKLFF. CDR3 nucleotides: TGTGCCTGGAGACCGGGACAGAGGATTAATGAAAAACTGTTTTTT.

This clone was seen more than once but under ten times. V is TRBV7-9 and J is TRBJ2-2; 11 bases are shared with TRBD2. The V gene end was trimmed by 5 bases and the J gene end by 0 bases; junction bases not matched to a gene: 5. This CDR3 has 17 amino acids. Germline CDR1 and CDR2: SEHNR and FQNEAQ (reference sequence). The CDR3 loop is CASSGSSGGANTGELFF. CDR3 sequence (DNA): TGTGCCAGCAGCGGGAGTAGCGGGGGGGCGAACACCGGGGAGCTGTTTTTT.

J is TRBJ2-1 and V is TRBV18; 12 positions match TRBD1. The V segment lost 4 bases and the J segment 0 bases; nucleotides outside the gene matches: 4. The CDR3 extends over 17 amino acids. Germline assignment: CDR1 KGHSH and CDR2 LQKENI. This CDR3 is CASSHGTGGTSYNEQFF. CDR3 bases: TGTGCCAGCTCACATGGGACAGGGGGCACCTCCTACAATGAGCAGTTCTTC. The variable domain in full, with the rest retrieved from reference TRBV18 and TRBJ2-1, is NAGVMQNPRHLVRRRGQEARLRCSPMKGHSHVYWYRQLPEEGLKFMVYLQKENIIDESGMPKERFSAEFPKEGPSILRIQQVVRGDSAAYFCASSHGTGGTSYNEQFFGPGTRLTVL.

The V gene is TRBV18, the J gene TRBJ1-2; TRBD1 agrees at 7 bases. The CDR3 runs 16 residues. With V trimmed by 3 bases and J by 2 bases, 9 bases remained unmatched. CDR1 and CDR2 from the germline V gene are KGHSH and LQKENI. The CDR3 reads CASSPSQGPANYGYTF. CDR3 coding DNA: TGTGCCAGCTCACCGTCACAGGGGCCGGCGAACTATGGCTACACCTTC.

This clone was counted a single time. The CDR3 coding sequence is TGTGCCAGCAGCCCAGACAGGATAAATGAAAAACTGTTTTTT. The encoded protein is CASSPDRINEKLFF. The rearrangement joins TRBV7-8 to TRBJ1-4; D may be TRBD1 (6 bases). Germline loops: CDR1 SGHVS, CDR2 FQNEAQ. The CDR3 runs to 14 residues. V dropped 5 bases and J dropped 5 bases, with 12 bases sitting between them.